The 18 T cell receptor beta chains listed next were all sequenced from one sample in a study of OX40 agonist ivuxolimab in advanced cancers. Assay: immunoSEQ multiplex PCR; the TCRdb copy retains only in-frame clones and omits some. The sample has about 58,000 clones, roughly 83% seen once. Source: CD4+ or CD8+ T cells sorted from blood, taken in a trial of the OX40 agonist ivuxolimab. Receptor source: an adult with an advanced solid tumor such as melanoma, head and neck, liver or kidney cancer.

The J gene is TRBJ1-2, the V gene TRBV10-3, with 9 bases identical to TRBD1. Germline V gene lookup returns CDR1 ENHRY and CDR2 SYGVKD. The V gene end was trimmed by 4 bases and the J gene end by 7 bases; junction bases not matched to a gene: 10. The CDR3 runs to 15 residues. The CDR3 loop reads CAISVRDREYRGYTF. CDR3 nucleotides: TGTGCCATCAGTGTTCGGGACAGGGAGTATCGTGGCTACACCTTC.

The gene calls are TRBV19 and TRBJ1-5; 7 nucleotides agree with TRBD1. The CDR3 spans 14 residues. Trimming at V came to 8 bases and at J to 0 bases, leaving 4 bases not matched to a gene. Per the germline V gene, CDR1 is LNHDA and CDR2 is SQIVND (reference sequence). In DNA form, the CDR3 reads TGTGCCAGTCAGACAGGGATTAGCAATCAGCCCCAGCATTTT. This codes for CASQTGISNQPQHF.

Comment on this clone: The sample has other DNA sequences that encode this CDR3 too. CDR3 amino acids: CASSVGGTDTQYF. The CDR3 DNA is TGTGCCAGCAGCGTAGGTGGGACAGATACGCAGTATTTT. This chain links TRBV9 with TRBJ2-3; D uncertain. The CDR3 has 13 amino acids. The germline V and J ends were trimmed by 0 bases and 3 bases, with 5 bases remaining between them. The germline CDR1 and CDR2 sequences are SGDLS and YYNGEE.

The CDR3 reads CASSKLAAKETQYF. CDR3 coding DNA: TGTGCCAGTAGTAAACTAGCGGCAAAAGAGACCCAGTACTTC. The J gene is TRBJ2-5, the V gene TRBV19; 8 nucleotides align to TRBD2. The CDR3 has 14 residues. Trimming at V came to 4 bases and at J to 3 bases, leaving 4 bases not matched to a gene. Germline V CDR1 and CDR2: LNHDA, SQIVND (reference sequence).

V gene TRBV5-4 combines with J gene TRBJ1-1, with no clear D. CDR1 and CDR2 from the germline V gene are SGHNT and YYREEE (reference sequence). The CDR3 contains 13 residues. V was clipped by 2 bases and J by 3 bases, with 8 bases between them. This chain's CDR3 is CASSFDGYTEAFF. CDR3 nucleotide sequence: TGTGCCAGCAGCTTTGATGGGTACACTGAAGCTTTCTTT.

The V gene is TRBV21-1, the J gene TRBJ2-3; the table gives TRBD2 as D, unverified against the DNA. TRBV21-1 is labeled a pseudogene. The CDR3 is made up of 16 amino acids. CDR3 sequence reads: CASSKRAGPNTDTQYF. CDR3 coding DNA: TGTGCCAGCAGCAAAAGGGCGGGGCCGAACACAGATACGCAGTATTTT.

The chain has TRBV18 and TRBJ2-1; tentatively, D is TRBD1 (6 bases). Germline-derived CDR1 and CDR2 are KGHSH and LQKENI. This CDR3 has 16 amino acids. Trimming pared 0 bases from V and 2 bases from J, leaving 11 bases between. CDR3 region: CASSPPGRGAYNEQFF. CDR3 nucleotides: TGTGCCAGCTCACCACCGGGCAGGGGCGCCTACAATGAGCAGTTCTTC.

The genes are TRBV27 and TRBJ2-1; the D gene is possibly TRBD2 (5 bases). The V end lost 6 bases, the J end lost 2 bases, and 14 bases lay between the germline ends. Germline CDR1 reads MNHEY; CDR2 reads SMNVEV (reference sequence). This CDR3 has 15 amino acids. The CDR3 here is CASSPTGWPYNEQFF. In nucleotides, the CDR3 is TGTGCCAGCAGCCCTACGGGGTGGCCCTACAATGAGCAGTTCTTC.

J is TRBJ2-1 and V is TRBV9, with D possibly matching TRBD2 (5 bases). Germline CDR1 reads SGDLS; CDR2 reads YYNGEE. V lost 0 bases and J 12 bases, leaving 13 bases between the germline ends. The length of the CDR3 is 13 residues. The CDR3 DNA follows: TGTGCCAGCAGCGTAGAGTCTAGCCGATCGCAGTTCTTC. Its protein product is CASSVESSRSQFF.

The CDR3 spells CASSISEAGANVLTF. The DNA for the CDR3 is TGTGCCAGTAGTATATCAGAGGCTGGGGCCAACGTCCTGACTTTC. The V call is TRBV19, the J call TRBJ2-6, with D unclear. The CDR3 is made up of 15 amino acids. V lost 2 bases and J 2 bases, leaving 7 bases between the germline ends. The germline V gene encodes CDR1 LNHDA and CDR2 SQIVND (reference sequence).

This clone was observed a handful of times. The chain is built from TRBV5-1 and TRBJ1-5; D is possibly TRBD1 (6 bases). The CDR3 sequence is 15 residues long. The germline V and J ends were trimmed by 0 bases and 3 bases, with 10 bases remaining between them. The germline V gene encodes CDR1 SGHRS and CDR2 YFSETQ. CDR3 sequence: CASSLDTGPNQPQHF. The CDR3 bases are TGCGCCAGCAGCTTGGATACAGGGCCCAATCAGCCCCAGCATTTT.

This clone was observed once. V is TRBV9 and J is TRBJ2-3; 7 bases align to TRBD1. Looked up from germline, CDR1 is SGDLS and CDR2 is YYNGEE. J gave up 4 bases and V 0 bases, and 5 bases lay outside the gene matches. This CDR3 region has 15 residues. The CDR3 is CASSVAGTAPDTQYF. The CDR3 nucleotides read TGTGCCAGCAGCGTAGCCGGGACAGCCCCAGATACGCAGTATTTT. Using reference TRBV9 and TRBJ2-3 for the parts outside the CDR3, the full variable domain is DSGVTQTPKHLITATGQRVTLRCSPRSGDLSVYWYQQSLDQGLQFLIQYYNGEERAKGNILERFSAQQFPDLHSELNLSSLELGDSALYFCASSVAGTAPDTQYFGPGTRLTVL.

The chain carries TRBV5-4 and TRBJ2-3; 8 bases match TRBD1. V gave up 3 bases and J gave up 0 bases; unmatched junction bases: 6. Germline CDR1 SGHNT, CDR2 YYREEE (reference sequence). This CDR3 comprises 16 residues. The CDR3 bases are TGTGCCAGCAGCTCCGGACAGGGAGGAAGCACAGATACGCAGTATTTT. Encoded protein: CASSSGQGGSTDTQYF. Combining the CDR3 with reference TRBV5-4 and TRBJ2-3 gives the whole variable domain ETGVTQSPTHLIKTRGQQVTLRCSSQSGHNTVSWYQQALGQGPQFIFQYYREEENGRGNFPPRFSGLQFPNYSSELNVNALELDDSALYLCASSSGQGGSTDTQYFGPGTRLTVL.

CDR3 region: CASSFRAGGPEYEQYF. The CDR3 DNA follows: TGTGCCAGCAGCTTCCGAGCGGGGGGGCCTGAGTACGAGCAGTACTTC. The gene calls are TRBV7-2 and TRBJ2-7, with 10 bases matching TRBD2. This CDR3 comprises 16 residues. With 3 bases clipped from V and 4 bases from J, the junction kept 9 bases outside the gene matches. Germline V gene sequence: CDR1 SGHTA, CDR2 FQGNSA.

The V gene is TRBV28, the J gene TRBJ2-5; 8 bases match TRBD2. V dropped 3 bases and J dropped 3; count of bases not matched to a gene: 6. The CDR3 spans 15 residues. Germline CDR1 MDHEN, CDR2 SYDVKM. DNA of the CDR3: TGTGCCAGCAGTTTTCGAGGGCGGGGGGAAGAGACCCAGTACTTC. It is translated as CASSFRGRGEETQYF.

CDR3 protein: CASSPRASGGPGFNNEQFF. Here the CDR3 DNA reads TGTGCCAGCTCACCACGAGCTAGCGGGGGGCCCGGTTTTAACAATGAGCAGTTCTTC. V gene TRBV18 combines with J gene TRBJ2-1; 11 bases fit TRBD2. V lost 1 base, J lost 5 bases, and 13 bases stayed unmatched. The CDR3 runs 19 residues. Germline CDR1 and CDR2: KGHSH and LQKENI.

The V call is TRBV6-5, the J call TRBJ1-2; the match to TRBD1 covers 7 bases. This CDR3 spans 13 amino acids. Trimming removed 6 bases from V and 6 bases from J; junction bases left unmatched: 7. Looked up from germline, CDR1 is MNHEY and CDR2 is SVGAGI. CDR3 in amino acids: CASRLQGRNGYTF. CDR3 nucleotide sequence: TGTGCCAGCAGACTACAGGGGCGGAATGGCTACACCTTC.

This rearrangement joins TRBV6-1 to TRBJ2-5; D ambiguous. The CDR3 has 12 residues. The V gene lost 8 bases and the J gene lost 2 bases, with 9 bases spanning the gap. CDR1 MNHNS and CDR2 SASEGT come from the germline V gene. In DNA form, the CDR3 reads TGTGCCAGCCACGAATTGCAAGAGACCCAGTACTTC. Residues: CASHELQETQYF.